A selection of T cell receptor beta chains follows, all from one sample in a study of shared clonotypes between healthy human individuals. Assay: immunoSEQ multiplex PCR; the TCRdb copy retains only in-frame clones and omits some. The profile shows about 2.4 million clones, over 85% of them singletons. The sample taken for sequencing was naive CD4+ T cells from PBMCs. Receptors originate from a man aged 18 to 30 in good health. Some clones in this sample may be carry-over from other donors' samples. Both conserved end residues are part of each CDR3. A D gene is named only where the DNA matches it firmly. Size values are once, few and many counts, or a class for expanded clones, and some rows have none.

j_call	v_call	d_call	clone_size	cdr3_aa	cdr3_nt
TRBJ2-3	TRBV2	TRBD2	NA	CASNPTSGRDTQYF	TGTGCCAGCAATCCGACTAGCGGGAGAGATACGCAGTATTTT
TRBJ2-1	TRBV28	TRBD1	NA	CASSSKTRDRGIYEQFF	TGTGCCAGCAGTTCAAAAACCCGGGACAGGGGGATCTATGAGCAGTTCTTC
TRBJ1-1	TRBV5-6	NA	NA	CASSPLGSHEAFF	TGTGCCAGCAGCCCCTTGGGTTCGCATGAAGCTTTCTTT
TRBJ2-3	TRBV9	TRBD2	NA	CASSVGGLAAITDTQYF	TGTGCCAGCAGCGTGGGGGGACTAGCGGCAATCACAGATACGCAGTATTTT
TRBJ1-2	TRBV29-1	TRBD1	NA	CSVPPTGGDYGYTF	TGCAGCGTACCCCCGACAGGGGGCGACTATGGCTACACCTTC
TRBJ1-4	TRBV6-6	NA	NA	CASSGYEKLFF	TGTGCCAGCAGTGGGTATGAAAAACTGTTTTTT
TRBJ2-3	TRBV4-3	NA	NA	CASSQDQLGTDTQYF	TGCGCCAGCAGCCAAGATCAGCTTGGCACAGATACGCAGTATTTT
TRBJ2-3	TRBV7-2	NA	NA	CASSPFQGEGTQYF	TGTGCCAGCAGCCCCTTCCAAGGGGAAGGGACGCAGTATTTT
TRBJ2-3	TRBV27	NA	NA	CASRVWAGITDTQYF	TGTGCCAGCAGAGTTTGGGCGGGGATCACAGATACGCAGTATTTT
TRBJ2-1	TRBV2	TRBD2	NA	CASRSGLASEQFF	TGTGCCAGCAGGTCGGGACTAGCGAGTGAGCAGTTCTTC
TRBJ2-7	TRBV10-3	TRBD1	NA	CAISESTGAPYEQYF	TGTGCCATCAGTGAGTCTACAGGGGCTCCCTACGAGCAGTACTTC
TRBJ1-1	TRBV19	NA	NA	CASKLTGPMNTEAFF	TGTGCCAGTAAGCTTACGGGACCCATGAACACTGAAGCTTTCTTT
TRBJ1-5	TRBV30	NA	once	CAWSVQRGGVSNQPQHF	TGTGCCTGGAGTGTACAACGAGGGGGGGTCAGCAATCAGCCCCAGCATTTT
TRBJ2-5	TRBV6-1	NA	NA	CASSEARSRGPQETQYF	TGTGCCAGCAGTGAAGCGAGGTCCAGGGGTCCCCAAGAGACCCAGTACTTC
TRBJ2-1	TRBV5-4	TRBD2	NA	CASSPRLAGVIYNEQFF	TGTGCCAGCAGCCCTCGACTAGCGGGAGTGATCTACAATGAGCAGTTCTTC
TRBJ2-1	TRBV5-1	TRBD1	NA	CASSSSTGSYNEQFF	TGCGCCAGCAGCTCTTCGACAGGGAGCTACAATGAGCAGTTCTTC
TRBJ1-4	TRBV11-2	NA	NA	CASSLGRGESVGKLFF	TGTGCCAGCAGCTTAGGGAGGGGGGAAAGTGTCGGAAAACTGTTTTTT
TRBJ2-2	TRBV5-1	TRBD1	few	CASIGTGPNTGELFF	TGCGCCAGCATCGGGACAGGTCCGAACACCGGGGAGCTGTTTTTT
TRBJ2-6	TRBV2	NA	NA	CASNLGTGANVLTF	TGTGCCAGCAATCTGGGTACTGGGGCCAACGTCCTGACTTTC
TRBJ1-1	TRBV9	NA	few	CASSEGPGRTEAFF	TGTGCCAGCAGCGAGGGCCCGGGGCGCACTGAAGCTTTCTTT
TRBJ2-7	TRBV7-2	NA	NA	CASSLRESYEQYF	TGTGCCAGCAGCCTCCGGGAAAGCTACGAGCAGTACTTC
TRBJ1-1	TRBV5-1	NA	NA	CASSSIQMNTEAFF	TGCGCCAGCAGCTCAATACAGATGAACACTGAAGCTTTCTTT
TRBJ2-3	TRBV4-1	TRBD2	NA	CASSLSGTSTDTQYF	TGCGCCAGCAGCCTTAGCGGGACTAGCACAGATACGCAGTATTTT
TRBJ2-7	TRBV27	NA	NA	CASSFYGGSSYEQYF	TGTGCCAGCAGTTTTTACGGGGGCAGCTCCTACGAGCAGTACTTC
TRBJ2-2	TRBV7-3	TRBD2	NA	CASSSSPGLAGELFF	TGTGCCAGCAGCTCGTCCCCGGGACTAGCCGGGGAGCTGTTTTTT
TRBJ2-2	TRBV9	NA	NA	CASSVEGHSTGELFF	TGTGCCAGCAGCGTAGAGGGACACTCCACCGGGGAGCTGTTTTTT
TRBJ1-4	TRBV18	NA	NA	CASSPGSGEKLFF	TGTGCCAGCTCACCGGGGTCCGGTGAAAAACTGTTTTTT
TRBJ2-1	TRBV28	NA	NA	CASRRVLIGLNEQFF	TGTGCCAGCAGGAGGGTCTTAATCGGCCTTAATGAGCAGTTCTTC
TRBJ2-3	TRBV2	TRBD2	NA	CASSEGGGADTQYF	TGTGCCAGCAGTGAAGGGGGAGGGGCAGATACGCAGTATTTT
TRBJ1-1	TRBV5-6	NA	NA	CASSGGTSRGGTEAFF	TGTGCCAGCAGCGGGGGCACGAGCAGGGGTGGCACTGAAGCTTTCTTT
TRBJ1-1	TRBV27	NA	NA	CASSPPRGEAFF	TGTGCCAGCAGTCCCCCCAGGGGAGAAGCTTTCTTT